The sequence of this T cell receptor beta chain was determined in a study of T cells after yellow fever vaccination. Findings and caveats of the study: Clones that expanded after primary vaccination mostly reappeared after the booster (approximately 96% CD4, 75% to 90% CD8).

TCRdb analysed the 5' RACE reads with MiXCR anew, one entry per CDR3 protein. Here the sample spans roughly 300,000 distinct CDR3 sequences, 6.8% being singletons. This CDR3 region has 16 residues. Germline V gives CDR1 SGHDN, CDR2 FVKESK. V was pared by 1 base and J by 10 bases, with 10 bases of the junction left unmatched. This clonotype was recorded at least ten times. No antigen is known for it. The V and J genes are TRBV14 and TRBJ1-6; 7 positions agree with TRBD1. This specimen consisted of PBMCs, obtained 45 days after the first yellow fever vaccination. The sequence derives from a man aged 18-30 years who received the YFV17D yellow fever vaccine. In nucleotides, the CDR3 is TGTGCCAGCAGCCAAGTAAGGGCCAGGGGGTGGTCACCCCTCCACTTT. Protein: CASSQVRARGWSPLHF.